The 29 T cell receptor beta chains presented below share a single source sample, sequenced in a study of blood T cell repertoires in COVID-19. Libraries were prepared by immunoSEQ multiplex PCR; TCRdb keeps only in-frame clonotypes and omits some of them. The sample consists of 300,000 to 400,000 clones, approximately 88% of them appearing once. The sequencing sample was made of PBMCs or T cells enriched from blood (not recorded which). Receptor source: a woman aged 25 to 39 with acute COVID-19.

This rearrangement joins TRBV7-2 to TRBJ1-5; tentatively, D is TRBD1 (6 bases). CDR1 and CDR2 from the germline V gene are SGHTA and FQGNSA. The CDR3 length is 16 residues. Trimming shortened V by 4 bases and J by 1 base, and 14 bases separated the two germline ends. CDR3 in DNA: TGTGCCAGCAGCTCGCGGTATGGACAGAGCAATCAGCCCCAGCATTTT. It yields the protein CASSSRYGQSNQPQHF.

The chain has TRBV19 and TRBJ1-6; the D gene is possibly TRBD1 (5 bases). The CDR3 is 13 amino acids. Germline V lookup: CDR1 LNHDA, CDR2 SQIVND (reference sequence). V was pared by 8 bases and J by 5 bases, with 10 bases between. The chain's CDR3 is CASRDRNNSPLHF. The CDR3 region has the DNA TGTGCCAGTCGCGACAGAAATAATTCACCCCTCCACTTT.

CDR3 DNA: TGTGCCAGTAACAGGGGCAAGGGTGAAGCTTTCTTT. Protein sequence: CASNRGKGEAFF. This rearrangement joins TRBV19 to TRBJ1-1, with 7 bases aligning to TRBD1. The CDR3 consists of 12 residues. Germline CDR1 is LNHDA and CDR2 is SQIVND (reference sequence). The J segment lost 7 bases and the V segment lost 7 bases, leaving 6 bases of the junction unmatched.

The CDR3 spells CASSLSAGRKETQYF. The CDR3 DNA reads as TGCGCCAGCAGCTTGAGCGCCGGCCGGAAAGAGACCCAGTACTTC. This chain connects TRBV5-1 to TRBJ2-5, with no clear D. CDR1 and CDR2 (germline): SGHRS, YFSETQ. CDR3 length: 15 residues. The V gene lost 1 base and the J gene lost 3 bases, with 13 bases spanning the gap. The full variable domain, rest sourced from reference TRBV5-1 and TRBJ2-5, is KAGVTQTPRYLIKTRGQQVTLSCSPISGHRSVSWYQQTPGQGLQFLFEYFSETQRNKGNFPGRFSGRQFSNSRSEMNVSTLELGDSALYLCASSLSAGRKETQYFGPGTRLLVL.

This chain joins TRBV21-1 and TRBJ2-7; TRBD1 is the table's D call, not checked against the DNA. TRBV21-1 is termed a pseudogene. This CDR3 region has 16 residues. CDR3 loop: CASSTGRDRLSYEQYF. The CDR3 DNA follows: TGTGCCAGCAGCACGGGTAGGGACAGACTTTCCTACGAGCAGTACTTC.

V gene TRBV2 combines with J gene TRBJ2-1, with D possibly being TRBD1 (5 bases). The CDR3 has 12 residues. Germline CDR1 and CDR2: SNHLY and FYNNEI. Trimming took 6 bases from V and 6 from J, leaving 9 bases between them. CDR3 sequence: CASSIQVNEQFF. The DNA of the CDR3 is TGTGCCAGCAGCATACAGGTCAATGAGCAGTTCTTC.

This chain links TRBV27 with TRBJ1-1; D is unresolved. Germline V gene lookup returns CDR1 MNHEY and CDR2 SMNVEV (reference sequence). This CDR3 comprises 14 residues. The ends were cut back, 5 bases at V and 4 bases at J, with 14 bases in the middle. DNA for the CDR3: TGTGCCAGCAGTCTCTCCAGCCCGGGCACTGAAGCTTTCTTT. This sequence encodes CASSLSSPGTEAFF.

The CDR3 DNA reads TGTGCCAGTAGTATAAGACAGGGTTATCAGCCCCAGCATTTT. Its translation: CASSIRQGYQPQHF. This sequence joins TRBV19 and TRBJ1-5; 7 nucleotides agree with TRBD1. Trimming took 2 bases from V and 5 from J; bases not matched to a gene: 3. The CDR3 sequence is 14 residues long. Germline assignment: CDR1 LNHDA and CDR2 SQIVND (reference sequence).

This rearrangement joins TRBV30 to TRBJ1-4, with D possibly being TRBD1 (6 bases). Germline V gene lookup returns CDR1 GTSNPN and CDR2 SVGIG (reference sequence). This CDR3 region has 13 residues. V was pared by 7 bases and J by 3 bases, with 12 bases between. CDR3 nucleotide sequence: TGTGCCTTCGGACAGCGATCTAATGAAAAACTGTTTTTT. Translation: CAFGQRSNEKLFF. The complete variable domain, with remaining parts taken from reference TRBV30 and TRBJ1-4, reads SQTIHQWPATLVQPVGSPLSLECTVEGTSNPNLYWYRQAAGRGLQLLFYSVGIGQISSEVPQNLSASRPQDRQFILSSKKLLLSDSGFYLCAFGQRSNEKLFFGSGTQLSVL.

J is TRBJ2-2 and V is TRBV2; TRBD1 aligns across 10 bases. CDR3 length equals 15 residues. Unmatched junction bases numbered 8, after V lost 8 bases and J lost 5 bases. CDR1 is SNHLY, CDR2 FYNNEI, per germline. The CDR3 nucleotides read TGTGCCAGCCATGGGGACAGGGGACGAACCGGGGAGCTGTTTTTT. Its protein is CASHGDRGRTGELFF.

The chain is built from TRBV5-5 and TRBJ1-5; no clear D gene. Trimming removed 1 base from V and 2 bases from J, with 7 bases in between. The CDR3 is made up of 14 amino acids. The V gene's germline CDR1 is SGHKS and CDR2 YYEKEE (reference sequence). The CDR3 region is CASSLSGGNQPQHF. DNA of the CDR3: TGTGCCAGCAGCTTGTCAGGTGGCAATCAGCCCCAGCATTTT. Full variable domain (remainder filled in from reference TRBV5-5 and TRBJ1-5): DAGVTQSPTHLIKTRGQQVTLRCSPISGHKSVSWYQQVLGQGPQFIFQYYEKEERGRGNFPDRFSARQFPNYSSELNVNALLLGDSALYLCASSLSGGNQPQHFGDGTRLSIL.

The J gene is TRBJ2-3, the V gene TRBV2; 7 bases line up with TRBD1. Unmatched junction bases numbered 4, after V lost 4 bases and J lost 0 bases. The CDR3 has 15 residues. CDR1 is SNHLY, CDR2 FYNNEI, per germline. The CDR3 region is CASSARGQSTDTQYF. CDR3 DNA: TGTGCCAGCAGTGCAAGGGGGCAAAGCACAGATACGCAGTATTTT.

This clone was counted between two and nine times. The gene calls are TRBV5-1 and TRBJ1-2; TRBD1 aligns across 9 bases. The CDR3 loop spans 15 amino acids. J was trimmed by 4 bases and V by 3 bases; bases with no gene match: 7. Germline CDR1 and CDR2: SGHRS and YFSETQ. The CDR3 loop reads CASSSTGTGSYGYTF. CDR3 nucleotides: TGCGCCAGCAGCTCAACCGGGACAGGGTCCTATGGCTACACCTTC.

The chain recombines TRBV19 with TRBJ2-7, with 8 bases fitting TRBD1. The CDR3 contains 15 residues. CDR1 LNHDA and CDR2 SQIVND come from the germline V gene (reference sequence). Trimming took 3 bases from V and 3 from J; bases not matched to a gene: 7. CDR3 coding DNA: TGTGCCAGTAGTATTTCAGAGGGACAGGACTACGAGCAGTACTTC. Translation gives CASSISEGQDYEQYF. Full variable domain (outside the CDR3, taken from reference TRBV19 and TRBJ2-7): DGGITQSPKYLFRKEGQNVTLSCEQNLNHDAMYWYRQDPGQGLRLIYYSQIVNDFQKGDIAEGYSVSREKKESFPLTVTSAQKNPTAFYLCASSISEGQDYEQYFGPGTRLTVT.

V is TRBV5-6 and J is TRBJ1-1; D is unresolved. CDR3 size: 15 residues. V was pared by 0 bases and J by 3 bases, with 12 bases between. The germline CDR1 and CDR2 sequences are SGHDT and YYEEEE. The CDR3 is CASSLGIRGYTEAFF. The CDR3 region has the DNA TGTGCCAGCAGCTTGGGAATACGGGGATACACTGAAGCTTTCTTT. Variable domain in full (rest from reference TRBV5-6 and TRBJ1-1): DAGVTQSPTHLIKTRGQQVTLRCSPKSGHDTVSWYQQALGQGPQFIFQYYEEEERQRGNFPDRFSGHQFPNYSSELNVNALLLGDSALYLCASSLGIRGYTEAFFGQGTRLTVV.

The V call is TRBV11-2, the J call TRBJ1-4, with 8 bases fitting TRBD1. The CDR3 totals 18 residues. Germline CDR1 and CDR2: SGHAT and FQNNGV. Trimming at V came to 5 bases and at J to 0 bases, leaving 11 bases not matched to a gene. CDR3 DNA: TGTGCCAGCAGCAAAGACAGGGGAGACTCTTCAACTAATGAAAAACTGTTTTTT. It encodes CASSKDRGDSSTNEKLFF.

The chain uses TRBV11-2 and TRBJ2-1, with 10 nucleotides matching TRBD2. The CDR3 is made up of 20 amino acids. The germline CDR1 and CDR2 sequences are SGHAT and FQNNGV. V dropped 0 bases and J dropped 3; count of bases not matched to a gene: 14. The CDR3, as DNA: TGTGCCAGCAGCTTAGATCCCCGACAGCGGGGGGGCCTGTTCTACAATGAGCAGTTCTTC. Translation: CASSLDPRQRGGLFYNEQFF. The entire variable domain, with the rest obtained from reference TRBV11-2 and TRBJ2-1, is as follows: EAGVAQSPRYKIIEKRQSVAFWCNPISGHATLYWYQQILGQGPKLLIQFQNNGVVDDSQLPKDRFSAERLKGVDSTLKIQPAKLEDSAVYLCASSLDPRQRGGLFYNEQFFGPGTRLTVL.

The CDR3 protein is CASRGQGHGELFF. The CDR3 DNA sequence: TGTGCCAGTAGGGGACAGGGCCACGGGGAGCTGTTTTTT. The J gene is TRBJ2-2, the V gene TRBV19, with TRBD1 identical over 9 bases. The junction had 3 bases not matched to a gene; V was cut back by 6 bases and J by 7 bases. CDR1 is LNHDA, CDR2 SQIVND, per germline (reference sequence). The CDR3 sequence is 13 residues long. The full variable domain, in which reference TRBV19 and TRBJ2-2 provide the parts outside the CDR3, is DGGITQSPKYLFRKEGQNVTLSCEQNLNHDAMYWYRQDPGQGLRLIYYSQIVNDFQKGDIAEGYSVSREKKESFPLTVTSAQKNPTAFYLCASRGQGHGELFFGEGSRLTVL.

This clone appeared once. V gene TRBV19 combines with J gene TRBJ2-1; D may be TRBD1 (6 bases). CDR1 LNHDA and CDR2 SQIVND come from the germline V gene (reference sequence). Between the trimmed V and J ends, which lost 5 bases and 2 bases, there was a span of 13 bases. The CDR3 is 15 residues long. In nucleotides, the CDR3 is TGTGCCAGTAGTTTGGACAGCCTTCCCTACAATGAGCAGTTCTTC. Translating it yields CASSLDSLPYNEQFF.

CDR3 protein: CASLPGQRSYEQYF. CDR3 DNA: TGTGCCAGCCTACCGGGACAGCGTTCCTACGAGCAGTACTTC. This chain joins TRBV9 and TRBJ2-7, with 7 bases aligning to TRBD1. The length of the CDR3 is 14 residues. V shed 7 bases and J 1 base; nucleotides not matched to a gene: 8. Germline V lookup: CDR1 SGDLS, CDR2 YYNGEE.

This chain connects TRBV10-3 to TRBJ1-5, with TRBD1 matching over 7 bases. The CDR3 extends over 17 amino acids. CDR1 is ENHRY, CDR2 SYGVKD, per germline. With V trimmed by 7 bases and J by 0 bases, 12 bases remained unmatched. CDR3 coding DNA: TGTGCCATCACCGAAAGGGACAGAGGACGTAGCAATCAGCCCCAGCATTTT. Amino acids: CAITERDRGRSNQPQHF.

V gene TRBV9 combines with J gene TRBJ1-5; a weak D match, TRBD1 (5 bases). This CDR3 is built from 15 residues. Trimming stripped 3 bases from V and 0 bases from J, with 10 bases between. Germline loops: CDR1 SGDLS, CDR2 YYNGEE. The CDR3 spells CASSESGYSNQPQHF. The CDR3 DNA reads as TGTGCCAGCAGCGAATCAGGGTATAGCAATCAGCCCCAGCATTTT.

In this sample, this clone turned up once. In DNA form, the CDR3 reads TGTGCCAGCAGCTCCCGCGCCTGGGGGCGCAGGAATCAGCCCCAGCATTTT. It translates to CASSSRAWGRRNQPQHF. The chain combines TRBV11-3 with TRBJ1-5; maybe TRBD1 (6 bases). The V and J ends lost 4 bases and 4 bases respectively, with 20 bases between them. CDR3 length equals 17 residues. The germline V gene has CDR1 SGHNT and CDR2 YENEEA.

This rearrangement joins TRBV2 to TRBJ1-2; D perhaps matches TRBD1 (5 bases). The germline V gene has CDR1 SNHLY and CDR2 FYNNEI. V was pared by 4 bases and J by 1 base, with 16 bases between. The CDR3 runs to 16 residues. The CDR3 spells CASSGEGAPFNYGYTF. The CDR3 nucleotides are TGTGCCAGCAGTGGAGAAGGGGCCCCTTTTAACTATGGCTACACCTTC.

This rearrangement joins TRBV7-3 to TRBJ1-1, with 7 bases that match TRBD1. Germline V gene sequence: CDR1 SGHTA, CDR2 FQGTGA. With 2 bases clipped from V and 1 base from J, the junction kept 7 bases outside the gene matches. This CDR3 contains 16 residues. As DNA, the CDR3 is TGTGCCAGCAGCTTAGTTCTGCGACAGGGGAACACTGAAGCTTTCTTT. It specifies CASSLVLRQGNTEAFF.

The rearrangement uses TRBV4-3 and TRBJ2-7; D possibly corresponds to TRBD2 (6 bases). Trimming removed 4 bases at V and 0 bases at J, with 10 bases between. Germline CDR1 is LGHNA and CDR2 is YSLEER. There are 14 residues in the CDR3. The CDR3 spells CASSRDWSSYEQYF. The DNA of the CDR3 is TGCGCCAGCAGCCGGGACTGGAGCTCCTACGAGCAGTACTTC.

This chain links TRBV6-6 with TRBJ1-4, with D tentatively TRBD1 (5 bases). V lost 10 bases and J lost 4, with 13 bases in between. The CDR3 covers 13 residues. Germline CDR1 is MNHNY and CDR2 is SVGAGI (reference sequence). CDR3 in amino acids: CATKGQDNEKLFF. The CDR3 DNA reads as TGTGCCACCAAGGGGCAGGATAATGAAAAACTGTTTTTT.

The gene calls are TRBV3-1 (or the pseudogene TRBV3-2) and TRBJ2-7; maybe TRBD1 (6 bases). The V gene lost 1 base and the J gene lost 0 bases, with 13 bases spanning the gap. From germline, CDR1 is LGHDT and CDR2 YNNKEL (reference sequence). CDR3 length: 16 amino acids. Here the CDR3 DNA reads TGTGCCAGCAGCCAAGGTTTCTCAGGGGACTCCTACGAGCAGTACTTC. Translated, it gives CASSQGFSGDSYEQYF.

This clone is a singleton in its sample. CDR3 nucleotide sequence: TGTGCCAGCAGGCCAGGGGGGCGACAGACCCAGTACTTC. Its protein product is CASRPGGRQTQYF. The rearrangement uses TRBV6-5 and TRBJ2-5, with a tentative D call TRBD1 (7 bases). The CDR3 loop spans 13 amino acids. V lost 6 bases to trimming and J lost 6 bases, with 14 bases between them. Germline V gives CDR1 MNHEY, CDR2 SVGAGI.